One TCR beta chain is described in this entry. The antigen remains unidentified. Time point described: blood 4 weeks post-SBRT, at nephrectomy. This sample's treatment: 15 Gy SBRT to primary tumor, nephrectomy 4 weeks later. The germline gives CDR1 MNHEY, CDR2 SVGAGI. This CDR3 contains 14 residues. Deletions cut 0 bases from V and 0 bases from J, with 6 bases between. Method: immunoSEQ multiplex PCR; TCRdb's copy keeps in-frame clones and lacks some. The sample holds about 100,000 clones, 80% to 90% seen once. This sample is drawn from a study of radiation and T cells in renal cell carcinoma. Study-wide points: No pretreatment tumor biopsies were available for baseline clonotypes.

This chain joins TRBV6-5 and TRBJ2-7; D unresolved. This material consisted of blood, taken from a patient whose treatment included radiotherapy and nephrectomy. The receptor's source is a man between 60 and 75 years old with renal cell carcinoma. The CDR3 DNA sequence: TGTGCCAGCAGTTACTCTGGCAGCTCCTACGAGCAGTACTTC. It is translated as CASSYSGSSYEQYF.